A single sample gave rise to the 13 T cell receptor beta chains below, sequenced in a study of circulating CD8 cells and anti-PD-1 response in melanoma. Live CD3+CD8+TCRalphabeta+ cells were sorted into four subsets by PD-1 and/or TIGIT. Each library started from around 14 ng of total RNA using the QIAseq Immune Repertoire TCR panel. TCRdb re-called the reads with MiXCR, one entry per CDR3 protein. The sample has roughly 300 distinct CDR3 sequences, about 7.8% seen once. Sequencing used CD8+ T cells from PBMCs, obtained at baseline or after one month of anti-PD-1 therapy (not recorded which). The receptors here all came from a human donor with melanoma.

This clonotype is classed as medium-sized. This chain connects TRBV3-1 to TRBJ2-3; unclear D gene. Germline V CDR1 and CDR2: LGHDT, YNNKEL (reference sequence). Trimming removed 6 bases from V and 2 bases from J, with 15 bases in between. This CDR3 is built from 15 residues. The DNA for the CDR3 is TGTGCCAGCAGGCCCCCTTTTTCTTCCACAGATACGCAGTATTTT. It encodes CASRPPFSSTDTQYF.

By proportion, this clonotype is hyperexpanded. This chain uses TRBV7-6 with TRBJ2-1; 7 nucleotides agree with TRBD2. The J segment lost 7 bases and the V segment lost 3 bases, leaving 12 bases of the junction unmatched. Germline V gene data show CDR1 as SGHVS and CDR2 as FNYEAQ. The CDR3 runs 16 residues. CDR3 sequence (DNA): TGTGCCAGCAGCTTGGGCGGCAGCGGGATGGGGAATGAGCAGTTCTTC. It yields the protein CASSLGGSGMGNEQFF.

This clonotype is labeled as medium-sized. The V and J genes are TRBV12-3 or TRBV12-4 and TRBJ1-5, with TRBD1 matching over 11 bases. J was trimmed by 2 bases and V by 7 bases; bases with no gene match: 13. This CDR3 is 18 amino acids long. CDR3 in amino acids: CASTSGTGGARGNQPQHF. CDR3 DNA sequence: TGTGCCAGCACCTCGGGGACAGGGGGAGCTCGGGGCAATCAGCCCCAGCATTTT.

By share of the sample, this clonotype is large (0.1 to 1%). The chain couples TRBV7-2 to TRBJ2-3; D is possibly TRBD2 (5 bases). The V gene lost 4 bases and the J gene lost 4 bases, with 15 bases spanning the gap. CDR3 length: 15 residues. In germline, CDR1 is SGHTA, CDR2 FQGNSA. The CDR3 DNA follows: TGTGCCAGCAGCTCCCGAGGGAGAGCGCCAGATACGCAGTATTTT. Its protein product is CASSSRGRAPDTQYF. Filled out from reference TRBV7-2 and TRBJ2-3, the complete variable domain reads GAGVSQSPSNKVTEKGKDVELRCDPISGHTALYWYRQSLGQGLEFLIYFQGNSAPDKSGLPSDRFSAERTGGSVSTLTIQRTQQEDSAVYLCASSSRGRAPDTQYFGPGTRLTVL.

In the case of this clonotype: This may be a read error: a much more frequent sequence differs by one nucleotide. The gene calls are TRBV19 and TRBJ2-7; 11 nucleotides align to TRBD2. In germline, CDR1 is LNHDA, CDR2 SQIVND (reference sequence). The CDR3 contains 17 residues. The CDR3 spells CAGSPDPLAGGRNRQCF. CDR3 DNA: TGTGCCGGTAGTCCAGACCCATTAGCGGGAGGGCGGAATCGGCAGTGCTTC.

This clonotype is deemed large. V is TRBV11-2 and J is TRBJ2-5; D unresolved. The CDR3 is 12 amino acids. Trimming cost V 8 bases and J 4 bases, with 11 bases left between them. CDR1 SGHAT and CDR2 FQNNGV come from the germline V gene. The CDR3 sequence: CASRPPAETQYF. CDR3 in DNA: TGTGCCAGCCGGCCCCCGGCAGAGACCCAGTACTTC. The whole variable domain, filled in from reference TRBV11-2 and TRBJ2-5, reads EAGVAQSPRYKIIEKRQSVAFWCNPISGHATLYWYQQILGQGPKLLIQFQNNGVVDDSQLPKDRFSAERLKGVDSTLKIQPAKLEDSAVYLCASRPPAETQYFGPGTRLLVL.

This clonotype is medium-sized in the sample. DNA for the CDR3: TGCAGTGCTAGAGATCCGGCGGGGACCTCAAATGAGCAGTTCTTC. As protein: CSARDPAGTSNEQFF. This rearrangement joins TRBV20-1 to TRBJ2-1; a possible D gene is TRBD2 (6 bases). CDR1 is DFQATT and CDR2 is SNEGSKA in the germline V gene (reference sequence). This CDR3 is built from 15 residues. V dropped 0 bases and J dropped 7 bases, with 16 bases sitting between them.

Sample share makes this clonotype medium-sized (0.01 to 0.1%). A much more abundant neighbour one base away suggests this may be a read error. V is TRBV27 and J is TRBJ2-5; tentatively, D is TRBD1 or TRBD2 (5 bases each). The CDR3 sequence is 15 residues long. V was pared by 5 bases and J by 5 bases, with 18 bases between. The germline CDR1 and CDR2 sequences are MNHEY and SMNVEV (reference sequence). CDR3 coding DNA: TGTGCCAGCAGTCCAACCGGGACCTACGGCGAGACCCAGTACTTC. Translation: CASSPTGTYGETQYF.

This clonotype is judged large. The chain carries TRBV19 and TRBJ2-7; either TRBD1 or TRBD2 may supply D (5 bases each). CDR1 and CDR2 from the germline V gene are LNHDA and SQIVND (reference sequence). Trimming left V 4 bases short and J 5 bases short, with 18 bases between. There are 15 residues in the CDR3. The CDR3 coding sequence is TGTGCCAGTAGTACCACACGGGACCCACGGAACGAGCAGTACTTC. It codes for CASSTTRDPRNEQYF.

This clonotype ranks as large. The gene calls are TRBV4-1 and TRBJ1-1, with 7 bases identical to TRBD1. V was pared by 2 bases and J by 3 bases, with 6 bases of the junction left unmatched. Germline V gene data show CDR1 as MGHRA and CDR2 as YSYEKL. The CDR3 has 15 residues. CDR3 sequence reads: CASSQPYTGDTEAFF. CDR3 DNA sequence: TGCGCCAGCAGCCAACCTTACACAGGGGACACTGAAGCTTTCTTT.

Within the sample, this clonotype is large (0.1 to 1%). The V and J genes are TRBV12-3 or TRBV12-4 and TRBJ2-7; a possible D gene is TRBD2 (5 bases). CDR3 length: 14 residues. Trimming pared 0 bases from V and 2 bases from J, leaving 8 bases between. CDR3 bases: TGTGCCAGCAGTTTAGCGCCAGCGGCCTACGAGCAGTACTTC. This translates into CASSLAPAAYEQYF.

Sample share makes this clonotype medium-sized. The junction differs from germline at one of its ends, possibly a read error. The V and J genes are TRBV29-1 and TRBJ2-7; D assignment may be TRBD1 or TRBD2 (5 bases each). Germline assignment: CDR1 SQVTM and CDR2 ANQGSEA. This CDR3 spans 13 amino acids. In nucleotides, the CDR3 is TGCAGCGTTGTTGGGGGAACCTCCTACGAGCAATACTTC. It yields the protein CSVVGGTSYEQYF.

By sample share, this clonotype is large. The V call is TRBV19, the J call TRBJ2-7; 10 bases are a match to TRBD2. The germline gives CDR1 LNHDA, CDR2 SQIVND (reference sequence). V gave up 0 bases and J gave up 1 base; unmatched junction bases: 3. This CDR3 is built from 16 residues. The CDR3: CASSIDMTSGSYEQYF. CDR3 nucleotide sequence: TGTGCCAGTAGTATAGATATGACTAGCGGGTCCTACGAGCAGTACTTC.